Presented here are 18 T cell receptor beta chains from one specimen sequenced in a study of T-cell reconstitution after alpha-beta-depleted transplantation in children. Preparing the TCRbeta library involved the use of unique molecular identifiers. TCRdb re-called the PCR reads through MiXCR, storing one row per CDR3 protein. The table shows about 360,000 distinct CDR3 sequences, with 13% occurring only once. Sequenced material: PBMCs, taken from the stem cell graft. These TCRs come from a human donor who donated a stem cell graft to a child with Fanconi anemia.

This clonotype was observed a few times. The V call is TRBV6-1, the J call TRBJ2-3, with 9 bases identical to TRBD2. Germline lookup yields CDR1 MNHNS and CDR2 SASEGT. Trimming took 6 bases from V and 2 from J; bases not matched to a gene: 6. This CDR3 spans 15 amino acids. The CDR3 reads CASRFSGGNTDTQYF. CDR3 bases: TGTGCCAGCAGGTTTAGCGGGGGAAACACAGATACGCAGTATTTT.

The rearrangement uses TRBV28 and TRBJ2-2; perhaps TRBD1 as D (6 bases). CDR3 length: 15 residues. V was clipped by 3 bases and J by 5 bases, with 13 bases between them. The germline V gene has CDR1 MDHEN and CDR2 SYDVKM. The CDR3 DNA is TGTGCCAGCAGTTTCCAGGGTAGGGGGACCGGGGAGCTGTTTTTT. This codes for CASSFQGRGTGELFF.

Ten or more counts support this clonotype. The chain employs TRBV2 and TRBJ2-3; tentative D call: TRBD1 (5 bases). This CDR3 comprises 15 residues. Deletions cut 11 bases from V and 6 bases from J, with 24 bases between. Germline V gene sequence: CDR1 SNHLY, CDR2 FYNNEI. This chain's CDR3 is CAATPADRQRDTQYF. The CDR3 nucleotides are TGTGCCGCTACCCCCGCCGACCGACAGAGGGATACGCAGTATTTT.

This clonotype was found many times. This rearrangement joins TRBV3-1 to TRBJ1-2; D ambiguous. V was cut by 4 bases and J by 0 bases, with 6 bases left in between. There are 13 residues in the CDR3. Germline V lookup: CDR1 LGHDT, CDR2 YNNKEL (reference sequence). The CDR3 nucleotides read TGTGCCAGCAGCCTAGCAGCTAACTATGGCTACACCTTC. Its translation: CASSLAANYGYTF.

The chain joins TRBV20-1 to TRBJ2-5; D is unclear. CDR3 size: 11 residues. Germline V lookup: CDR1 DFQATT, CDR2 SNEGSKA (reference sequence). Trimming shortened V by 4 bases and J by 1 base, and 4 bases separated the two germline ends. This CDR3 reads CSANSQETQYF. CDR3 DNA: TGCAGTGCTAATTCCCAAGAGACCCAGTACTTC.

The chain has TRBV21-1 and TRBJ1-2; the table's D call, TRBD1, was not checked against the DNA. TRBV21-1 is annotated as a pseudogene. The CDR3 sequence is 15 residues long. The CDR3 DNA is TGTGCCAGCAGCACGAAGCGGACAGGCTTTCATGGCTACACCTTC. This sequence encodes CASSTKRTGFHGYTF.

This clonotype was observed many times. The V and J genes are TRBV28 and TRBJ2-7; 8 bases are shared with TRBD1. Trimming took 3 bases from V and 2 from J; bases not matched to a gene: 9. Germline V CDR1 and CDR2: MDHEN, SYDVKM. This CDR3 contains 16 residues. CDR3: CASSLGGAGGPYEQYV. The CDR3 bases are TGTGCCAGCAGTTTGGGTGGGGCAGGGGGCCCCTACGAGCAGTACGTC.

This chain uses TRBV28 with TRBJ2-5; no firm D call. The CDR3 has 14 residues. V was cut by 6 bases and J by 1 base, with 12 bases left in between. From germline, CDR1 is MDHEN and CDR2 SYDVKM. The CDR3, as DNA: TGTGCCAGCAGCTCAACCCTACGCCAAGAGACCCAGTACTTC. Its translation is CASSSTLRQETQYF. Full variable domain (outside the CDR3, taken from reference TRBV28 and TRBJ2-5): DVKVTQSSRYLVKRTGEKVFLECVQDMDHENMFWYRQDPGLGLRLIYFSYDVKMKEKGDIPEGYSVSREKKERFSLILESASTNQTSMYLCASSSTLRQETQYFGPGTRLLVL.

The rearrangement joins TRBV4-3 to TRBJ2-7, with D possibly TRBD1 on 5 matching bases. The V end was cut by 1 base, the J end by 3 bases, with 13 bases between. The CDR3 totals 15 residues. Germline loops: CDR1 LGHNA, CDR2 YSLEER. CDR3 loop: CASSQGQGVFYEQYF. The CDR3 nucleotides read TGCGCCAGCAGCCAAGGCCAAGGGGTATTCTACGAGCAGTACTTC.

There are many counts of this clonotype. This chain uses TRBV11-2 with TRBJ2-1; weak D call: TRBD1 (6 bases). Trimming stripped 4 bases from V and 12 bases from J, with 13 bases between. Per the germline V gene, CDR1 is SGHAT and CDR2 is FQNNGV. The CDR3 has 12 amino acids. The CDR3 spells CASSSRGGGQFF. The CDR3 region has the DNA TGTGCCAGCAGCTCCAGGGGCGGAGGGCAGTTCTTC.

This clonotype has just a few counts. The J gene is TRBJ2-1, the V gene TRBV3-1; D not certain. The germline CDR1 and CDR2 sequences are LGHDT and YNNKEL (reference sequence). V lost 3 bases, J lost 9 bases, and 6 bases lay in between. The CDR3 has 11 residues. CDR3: CASSQTLEQFF. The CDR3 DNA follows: TGTGCCAGCAGCCAGACACTTGAGCAGTTCTTC.

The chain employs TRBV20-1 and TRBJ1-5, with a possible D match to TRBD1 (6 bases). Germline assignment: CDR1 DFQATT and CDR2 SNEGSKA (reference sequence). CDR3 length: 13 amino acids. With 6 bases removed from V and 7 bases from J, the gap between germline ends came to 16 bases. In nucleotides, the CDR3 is TGCAGTGCGACGACTACAGGGAACCAGCCCCAGCATTTT. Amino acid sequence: CSATTTGNQPQHF.

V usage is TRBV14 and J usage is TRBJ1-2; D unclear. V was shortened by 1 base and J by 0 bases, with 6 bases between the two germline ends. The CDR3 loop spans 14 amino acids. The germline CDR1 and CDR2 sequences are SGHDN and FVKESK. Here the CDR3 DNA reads TGTGCCAGCAGCCAAGCGGGCGCTAACTATGGCTACACCTTC. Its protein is CASSQAGANYGYTF.

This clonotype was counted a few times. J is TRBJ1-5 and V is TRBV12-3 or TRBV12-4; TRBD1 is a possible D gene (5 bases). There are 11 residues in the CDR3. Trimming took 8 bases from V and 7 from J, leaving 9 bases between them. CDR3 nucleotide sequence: TGTGCCAGCGGGACCGGCCAGCCCCAGCATTTT. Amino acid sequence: CASGTGQPQHF.

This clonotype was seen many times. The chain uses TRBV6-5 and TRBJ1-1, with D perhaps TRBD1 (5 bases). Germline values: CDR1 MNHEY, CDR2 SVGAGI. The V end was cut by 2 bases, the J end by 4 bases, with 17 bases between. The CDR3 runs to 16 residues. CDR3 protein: CASSYTHIGASTEAFF. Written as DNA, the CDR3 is TGTGCCAGCAGTTACACCCATATCGGGGCGAGCACTGAAGCTTTCTTT.

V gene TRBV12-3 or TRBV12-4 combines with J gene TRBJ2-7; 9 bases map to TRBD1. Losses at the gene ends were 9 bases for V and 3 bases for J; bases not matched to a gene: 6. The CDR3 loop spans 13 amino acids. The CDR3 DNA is TGTGCCAGGGAACAGGGGGCGATCTACGAGCAGTACGTC. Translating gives CAREQGAIYEQYV.

The CDR3 bases are TGCGCCAGCGGGGGTTCGACAGGGAGGAACACTGAAGCTTTCTTT. This encodes CASGGSTGRNTEAFF. The chain is built from TRBV5-1 and TRBJ1-1, with TRBD1 identical over 7 bases. Germline V gene data show CDR1 as SGHRS and CDR2 as YFSETQ. The CDR3 sequence is 15 residues long. Germline trimming cut 7 bases from V and 1 base from J; bases unmatched to any gene: 10.

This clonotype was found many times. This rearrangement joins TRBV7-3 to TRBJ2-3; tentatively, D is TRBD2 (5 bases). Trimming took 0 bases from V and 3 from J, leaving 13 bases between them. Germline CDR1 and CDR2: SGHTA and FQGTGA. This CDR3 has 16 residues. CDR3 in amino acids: CASSLTSAEGTDTQYF. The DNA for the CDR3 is TGTGCCAGCAGCTTAACGTCGGCAGAGGGTACAGATACGCAGTATTTT. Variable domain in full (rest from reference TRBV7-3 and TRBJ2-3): GAGVSQTPSNKVTEKGKYVELRCDPISGHTALYWYRQSLGQGPEFLIYFQGTGAADDSGLPNDRFFAVRPEGSVSTLKIQRTERGDSAVYLCASSLTSAEGTDTQYFGPGTRLTVL.